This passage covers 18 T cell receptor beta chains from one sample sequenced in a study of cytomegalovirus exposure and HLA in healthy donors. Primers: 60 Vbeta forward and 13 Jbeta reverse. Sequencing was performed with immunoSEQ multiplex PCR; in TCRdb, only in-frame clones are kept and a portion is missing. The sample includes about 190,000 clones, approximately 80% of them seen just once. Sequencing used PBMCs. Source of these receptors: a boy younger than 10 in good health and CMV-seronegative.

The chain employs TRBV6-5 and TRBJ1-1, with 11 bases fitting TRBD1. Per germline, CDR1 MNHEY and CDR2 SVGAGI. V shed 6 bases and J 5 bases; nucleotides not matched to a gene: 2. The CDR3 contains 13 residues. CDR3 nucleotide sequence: TGTGCCAGCAGGGGGGACAGGGGGACTGAAGCTTTCTTT. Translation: CASRGDRGTEAFF.

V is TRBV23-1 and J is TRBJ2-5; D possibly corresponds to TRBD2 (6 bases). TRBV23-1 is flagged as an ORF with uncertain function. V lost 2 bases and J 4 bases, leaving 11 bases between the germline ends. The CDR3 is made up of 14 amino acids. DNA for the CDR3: TGCGCCAGCAGTCAAGCTCGGGGAGGAGAGACCCAGTACTTC. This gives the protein CASSQARGGETQYF.

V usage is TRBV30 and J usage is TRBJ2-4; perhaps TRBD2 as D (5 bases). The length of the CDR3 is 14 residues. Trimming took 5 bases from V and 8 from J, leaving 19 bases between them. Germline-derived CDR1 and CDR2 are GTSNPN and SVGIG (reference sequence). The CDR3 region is CAWARSGSLDIQYF. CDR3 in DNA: TGTGCCTGGGCCAGGTCGGGGAGTTTGGACATTCAGTACTTC.

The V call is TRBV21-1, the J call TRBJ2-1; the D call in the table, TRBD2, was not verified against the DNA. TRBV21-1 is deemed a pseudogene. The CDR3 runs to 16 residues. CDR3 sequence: CASSKPQRDSYNEQFF. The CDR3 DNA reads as TGTGCCAGCAGCAAACCGCAGCGGGACTCCTACAATGAGCAGTTCTTC.

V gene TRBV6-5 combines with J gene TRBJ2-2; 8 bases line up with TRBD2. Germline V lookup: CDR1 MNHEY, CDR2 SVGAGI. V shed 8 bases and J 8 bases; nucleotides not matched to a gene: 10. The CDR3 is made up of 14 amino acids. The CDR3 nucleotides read TGTGCCAGCCTTCGGGGGGGGCAGTATGGGGAGCTGTTTTTT. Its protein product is CASLRGGQYGELFF.

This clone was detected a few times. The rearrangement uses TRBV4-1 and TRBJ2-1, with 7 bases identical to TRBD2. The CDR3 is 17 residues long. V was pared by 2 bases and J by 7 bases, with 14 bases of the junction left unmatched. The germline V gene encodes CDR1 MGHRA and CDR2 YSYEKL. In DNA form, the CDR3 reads TGCGCCAGCAGCCAACCCTCCCTGGCGGGAGCTAAAAATGAGCAGTTCTTC. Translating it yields CASSQPSLAGAKNEQFF.

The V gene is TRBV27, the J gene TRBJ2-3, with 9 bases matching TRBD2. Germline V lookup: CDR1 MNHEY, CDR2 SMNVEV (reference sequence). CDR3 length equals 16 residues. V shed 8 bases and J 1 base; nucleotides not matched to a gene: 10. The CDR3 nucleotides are TGTGCCAGCGCGAATTTGAGGACTAGCGGCACAGATACGCAGTATTTT. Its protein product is CASANLRTSGTDTQYF.

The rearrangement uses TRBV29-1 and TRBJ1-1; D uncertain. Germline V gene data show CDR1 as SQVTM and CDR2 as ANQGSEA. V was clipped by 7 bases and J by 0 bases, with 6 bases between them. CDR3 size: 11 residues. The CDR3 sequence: CSATLNTEAFF. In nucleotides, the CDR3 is TGCAGCGCGACACTGAACACTGAAGCTTTCTTT.

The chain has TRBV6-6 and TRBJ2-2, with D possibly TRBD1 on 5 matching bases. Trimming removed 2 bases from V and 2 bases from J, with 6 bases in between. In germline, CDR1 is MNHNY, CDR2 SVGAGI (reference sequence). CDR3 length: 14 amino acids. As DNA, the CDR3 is TGTGCCAGCAGTTACGACAGTAACACCGGGGAGCTGTTTTTT. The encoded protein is CASSYDSNTGELFF.

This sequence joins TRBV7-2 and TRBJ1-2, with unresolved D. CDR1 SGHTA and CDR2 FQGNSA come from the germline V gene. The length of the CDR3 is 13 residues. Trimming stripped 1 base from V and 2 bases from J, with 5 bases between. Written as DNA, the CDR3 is TGTGCCAGCAGCTTAGGCAGGAACTATGGCTACACCTTC. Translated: CASSLGRNYGYTF.

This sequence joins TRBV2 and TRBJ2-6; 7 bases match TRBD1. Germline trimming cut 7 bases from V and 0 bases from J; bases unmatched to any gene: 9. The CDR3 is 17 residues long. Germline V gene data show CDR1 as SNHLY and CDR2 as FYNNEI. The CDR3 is CASKADRLSSGANVLTF. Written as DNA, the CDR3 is TGTGCCAGCAAAGCGGACAGGCTAAGCTCTGGGGCCAACGTCCTGACTTTC.

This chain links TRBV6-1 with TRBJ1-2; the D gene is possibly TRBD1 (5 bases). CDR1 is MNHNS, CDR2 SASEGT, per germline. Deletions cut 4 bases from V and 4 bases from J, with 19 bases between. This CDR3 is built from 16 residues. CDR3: CASSVFGRQFLYGYTF. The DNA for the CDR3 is TGTGCCAGCAGTGTCTTTGGCCGACAGTTTCTCTATGGCTACACCTTC.

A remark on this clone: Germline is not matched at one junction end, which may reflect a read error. CDR3 in DNA: TGTTCCAGCCGCAACATAGAAGACAGGCCTGCAACTAATGAAAAACTGTTTTTT. Protein: CSSRNIEDRPATNEKLFF. The chain carries TRBV7-9 and TRBJ1-4; D may be TRBD1 (6 bases). Germline lookup yields CDR1 SEHNR and CDR2 FQNEAQ (reference sequence). This CDR3 has 18 residues. The whole variable domain, filled in from reference TRBV7-9 and TRBJ1-4, reads DTGVSQNPRHKITKRGQNVTFRCDPISEHNRLYWYRQTLGQGPEFLTYFQNEAQLEKSRLLSDRFSAERPKGSFSTLEIQRTEQGDSAMYLCSSRNIEDRPATNEKLFFGSGTQLSVL.

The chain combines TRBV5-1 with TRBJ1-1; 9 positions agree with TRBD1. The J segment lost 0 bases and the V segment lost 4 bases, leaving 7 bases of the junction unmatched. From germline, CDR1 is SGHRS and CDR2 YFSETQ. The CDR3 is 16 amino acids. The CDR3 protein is CASSVRQGVVNTEAFF. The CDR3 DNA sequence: TGCGCCAGCAGCGTTCGACAGGGGGTGGTGAACACTGAAGCTTTCTTT.

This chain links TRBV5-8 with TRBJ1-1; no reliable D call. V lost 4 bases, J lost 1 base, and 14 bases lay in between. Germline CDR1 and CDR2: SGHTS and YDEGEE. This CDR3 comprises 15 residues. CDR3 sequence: CASSLQMTRNTEAFF. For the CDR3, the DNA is TGTGCCAGCAGCCTACAAATGACAAGGAACACTGAAGCTTTCTTT.

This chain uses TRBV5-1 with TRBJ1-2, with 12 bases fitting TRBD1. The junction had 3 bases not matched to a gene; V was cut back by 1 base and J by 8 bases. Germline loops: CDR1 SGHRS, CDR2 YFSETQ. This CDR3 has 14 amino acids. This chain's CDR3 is CASSLIGTGGGYTF. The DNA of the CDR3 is TGCGCCAGCAGCTTGATAGGGACAGGGGGCGGCTACACCTTC.

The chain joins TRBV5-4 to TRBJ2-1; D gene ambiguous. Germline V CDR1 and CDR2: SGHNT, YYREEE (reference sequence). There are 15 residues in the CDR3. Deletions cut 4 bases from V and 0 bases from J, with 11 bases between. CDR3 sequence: CASSPGRSSYNEQFF. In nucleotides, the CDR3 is TGTGCCAGCAGCCCGGGTAGAAGCTCCTACAATGAGCAGTTCTTC.

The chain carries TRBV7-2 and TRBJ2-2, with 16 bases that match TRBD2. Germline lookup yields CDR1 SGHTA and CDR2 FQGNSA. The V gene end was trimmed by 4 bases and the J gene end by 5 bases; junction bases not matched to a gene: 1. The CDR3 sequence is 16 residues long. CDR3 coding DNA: TGTGCCAGCAGCTCGGGACTAGCGGGAGGGACCGGGGAGCTGTTTTTT. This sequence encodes CASSSGLAGGTGELFF.